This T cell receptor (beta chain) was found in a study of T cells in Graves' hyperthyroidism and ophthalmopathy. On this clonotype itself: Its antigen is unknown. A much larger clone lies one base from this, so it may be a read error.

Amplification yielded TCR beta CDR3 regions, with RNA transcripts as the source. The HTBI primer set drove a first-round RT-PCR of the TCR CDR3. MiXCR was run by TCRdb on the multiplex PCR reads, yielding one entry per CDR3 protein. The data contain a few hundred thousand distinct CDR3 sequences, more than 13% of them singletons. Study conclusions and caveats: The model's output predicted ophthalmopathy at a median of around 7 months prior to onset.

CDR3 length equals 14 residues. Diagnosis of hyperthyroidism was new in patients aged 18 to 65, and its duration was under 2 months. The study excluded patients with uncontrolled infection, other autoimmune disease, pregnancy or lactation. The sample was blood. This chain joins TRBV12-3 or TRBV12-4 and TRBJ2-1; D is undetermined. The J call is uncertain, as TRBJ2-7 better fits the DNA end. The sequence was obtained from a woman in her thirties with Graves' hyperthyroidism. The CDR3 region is CASNKDVVYNEQYF. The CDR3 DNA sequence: TGTGCCAGCAACAAGGACGTGGTCTACAATGAGCAGTACTTC.